This entry is about one T cell receptor beta chain. The sample comes from a study of T cell clones after liver transplantation. The data were produced by immunoSEQ multiplex PCR, yet TCRdb's version contains in-frame clones alone and is incomplete. The sample carries fewer than 110,000 clones, about 80% recorded once. The CDR3 is 14 residues long. With 2 bases clipped from V and 2 bases from J, the junction kept 3 bases outside the gene matches. Germline values: CDR1 SNHLY, CDR2 FYNNEI. The V call is TRBV2, the J call TRBJ2-7; 7 nucleotides match TRBD2. The sample was CD4+ T cells from blood, taken approximately 43 months after liver transplant. The origin of this receptor is a human patient who received a liver transplant. Some T cells may trace back to the graft donor. The CDR3 here is CASSEFGTTYEQYF. In DNA, the CDR3 is TGTGCCAGCAGTGAATTTGGGACTACCTACGAGCAGTACTTC.